This T cell receptor beta chain was retrieved from a study of cytomegalovirus exposure and HLA in healthy donors (TCRdb year 2017). For the study in its entirety: An earlier analysis of several hundred of the donors reported about 250 Gb of sequence data and 117 million unique TCR beta sequences from 190 million or so T cells. An early release that covered roughly 600 HLA-typed donors contained approximately 300 gigabases of sequencing data and approximately 85 million unique TCR sequences. Of the roughly 400 genotyped donors, over 70% fell in the genetic ancestry cluster associated with self-reported Caucasian donors. The study was designed to test whether signatures of past pathogen exposure could be identified by cataloging public T cell receptors. The study used immunosequencing to profile the T cell repertoires of 600 to 850 subjects and linked those repertoires to cytomegalovirus serostatus. A separate validation cohort of approximately 130 different subjects was used in addition to the approximately 700-subject first cohort. The study combined high-throughput TCR immunosequencing, statistical association of individual TCRs with disease status, and machine learning to predict cytomegalovirus infection status. In a later analysis, previously published TCR beta repertoires from about 670 donors were re-analyzed and high-resolution HLA genotyping was added so that TCR occurrence patterns could be studied. In the later analysis, no new phenotypic data were used to find candidate immune exposures; instead, reliance was placed on TCR beta sequences and their occurrence across donors. An earlier analysis of fewer than 700 of the donors applied high-throughput TCR beta sequencing to assess whether each TCR beta V gene segment acted as functional or pseudogenic. Donor age, sex, ethnicity and CMV serostatus were compiled together with the repertoire data. A later genetic analysis used genome-wide SNP genotypes for about 60% of the 666 donors, treating that subset as a discovery cohort. Every repertoire in the discovery cohort had been generated on one and the same sequencing platform. HLA typing covered class I and class II loci at four-digit resolution. The number of typed donors differed by locus: about 629-630 for A, B, C, DRB1 and DQB1; some 500 for DQA1; 606 for DPA1; and 400 to 480 for DPB1. Four or five DR-DQ haplotypes were handled as single units for association and clustering because linkage in the cohort was strong. Among almost 400 genotyped donors of the cohort, an average of 235,054 unique TCR beta nucleotide sequences were sequenced per donor, around a sixth of them non-productive. Findings and caveats that apply to the study as a whole: Because counts were too low, 15 to 20 rarely observed V segments, including chromosome 9 orphons, were left out of the earlier analysis of about 500 of the donors. Strong co-occurrence of HLA alleles, especially DR and DQ, made assigning TCR associations to individual alleles difficult. Some IMGT-functional V segments, including TRBV6-2 and TRBV6-3, could not be distinguished by the 87-base-pair reads and were therefore excluded. A few of the identified cytomegalovirus-associated TCR beta chains were confirmed in vitro to be specific for cytomegalovirus antigens. Correlated functional status among segregating V segments might reflect linkage disequilibrium, but an unknown experimental factor could not be ruled out. Only TCR beta chains were sequenced in this cohort, and the absence of alpha or paired-chain data limited detectable features. In a later analysis, the rate of TCR association differed among HLA loci, with DRB1 alleles having the most associated TCRs and HLA-C alleles having the fewest. Across donors, most TCR sequences were observed very rarely, whereas some public TCRs were present in many individuals. Most CMV-associated TCR beta chains appeared to be HLA-restricted in a later analysis, and the HLA associations seemed to be driven largely by CMV exposure. HLA typing was unavailable for some donors at each locus, so association tests used only the typed subset. In an earlier analysis of 587 of the donors, most TCR beta V segments appeared in productive rearrangements about 90% or about 30% of the time, broadly matching IMGT annotations. A cluster of highly shared sequence variants was judged likely to represent a technical artifact of the sequencing pipeline. A later genetic analysis associated a missense DCLRE1C variant with V-gene and J-gene trimming of TCR beta chains, and an independent cohort replicated the association. In a later analysis, HLA-associated TCR beta chains were found to be more clonally expanded and to have lower generation probabilities than equally common non-associated chains. In the study, roughly 160 TCR beta chains were listed as associated with cytomegalovirus. Compared with the roughly 710-donor mean, donors in an Asian-associated ancestry cluster had fewer N-insertions in productive TCRs, according to a later genetic analysis. The classifier was reported to diagnose cytomegalovirus status with high specificity and sensitivity in both the original cohort and the validation cohort. CMV serostatus was the only immune exposure information available for the cohort. It was suggested by the authors that the approach could potentially be generalized to other disease states and immunological phenotypes. A further reported finding was that TCR beta sequences accurately predicted the HLA-A and HLA-B alleles for most subjects in the first cohort. In a later analysis, several top co-occurrence clusters were reported to appear linked to parvovirus B19, influenza, CMV and Epstein-Barr virus. Presence/absence analyses assumed roughly uniform sequencing depth across donors, an assumption that may not hold. Specific HLA alleles were associated with over 15,000 TCR beta sequences at a false discovery rate of 0.05 in a later analysis.

The junction shows trimming of 2 bases on V and 1 base on J, plus 5 bases between the germline ends. The CDR3 starts with the cysteine, ends with the phenylalanine, and has 13 residues. The CDR3 DNA has 39 bases and is translated from base 1. The CDR1 and CDR2 encoded by the germline V gene are MDHEN and SYDVKM. The library was obtained by the immunoSEQ multiplex PCR assay. For the multiplex PCR, a mixture combining 60 forward primers for TCR Vbeta segments and 13 reverse primers for TCR Jbeta segments was used. The CDR3 region of rearranged TCR beta genes was amplified from genomic DNA with a multiplex PCR assay. The Illumina HiSeq System was used to sequence the amplified TCR beta libraries as 87-base-pair reads. The original methods were these. Across the 700 or so repertoires, a later analysis counted tens of millions of unique TCR beta chains, roughly 11 million of which were shared by at least two donors. Raw reads were error-corrected and collapsed into unique sequences by a nearest-neighbor algorithm in which closely related sequences were merged to remove PCR and sequencing errors. CDR3 sequences were aligned to IMGT reference sequences to assign V, D and J gene segments. For a sequence to be retained, at least a six-nucleotide match to both a V gene segment and a J gene segment was required. Rearrangements were classified as productive when the CDR3 lacked stop codons and remained in frame with V and J, and all other rearrangements were classified as non-productive. Following IMGT convention, CDR3 was defined as the stretch from the second conserved V-encoded cysteine to the conserved J-encoded phenylalanine. Sequences without an unambiguous match to a single V gene segment were excluded from the earlier analysis of about 600 of the donors. An earlier analysis of 550 to 650 of the donors classified V segments as functional when productive rearrangements were above 56.7% and as segregating when the standard deviation between donors was above 5%. To diagnose cytomegalovirus status from the catalog of TCR beta chain sequences, a statistical classification framework was built. In a later analysis, V and J genes were assigned by comparing TCR nucleotide sequences against IMGT/GENE-DB human TR gene sequences. The TCRdist pipeline was used in a later analysis to assign CDR3 sequences and most-parsimonious VDJ recombination scenarios. In a later analysis, each TCR beta chain was defined by its CDR3 amino acid sequence together with its V-gene family, and reads lacking a unique V-gene family were excluded. To address suspected cross-contamination and a sequencing artifact, a later analysis removed under 600 highly shared, low-generation-probability nucleotide sequences. A later analysis calculated a clonal expansion index for each public chain from normalized within-repertoire ranks of inferred template counts. In a later analysis, generation probabilities were computed using a VDJ recombination model fitted to out-of-frame rearrangements, and the results were checked against IGoR. Hypergeometric tests were used in a later analysis to score TCR-TCR, TCR-HLA and TCR-CMV co-occurrence, with a repertoire-size bias correction applied to the TCR pairs. A later analysis estimated false discovery rates by permuting HLA or CMV assignments 20 times. In a later analysis, co-occurring TCRs were grouped using DBSCAN, and TCRdist sequence similarity was added for clustering within HLA-allele-positive subsets. Repertoires with fewer than 30,000 or more than 120,000 public chains, plus five repertoires with anomalous nucleotide sharing, were excluded from co-occurrence clustering. TCRdb re-hosts the immuneACCESS table, in-frame sequences only. Its copies lack some clones; in the studies checked, an unresolved V gene accounts for under half of them, and the cause for the rest is not known. V and J calls and clone size are copied from that table; D and trimming were computed from the DNA. The sample includes 150,000 to 200,000 clones, with about four fifths observed a single time. Around 5.9% of the sample belongs to the ten largest clones.

Note on this clone: The specificity of this receptor is unknown. No much larger clone exists at a distance of one base, and base qualities are not known.

The cohort consisted of approximately 690 healthy bone marrow donors. All cohort members were sampled while nominally healthy, although unrecorded immune exposures were likely present. The donor tested CMV seropositive and was one of the 289 seropositive cohort members. Each donor provided a peripheral blood sample, and peripheral blood mononuclear cells were used for TCR beta sequencing. Genomic DNA was extracted from the blood cell samples with the Qiagen DNeasy Blood Extraction Kit. What was sequenced was PBMCs. This receptor was obtained from a woman in her 30s in good health and CMV-seropositive. Rearrangement joined TRBV28 to TRBJ1-1; the D gene lacks a confident call. The CDR3 protein sequence reads: CASSLQQNTEAFF. The bases are TGTGCCAGCAGTTTACAACAGAACACTGAAGCTTTCTTT. When the CDR3 is completed using the reference TRBV28 and TRBJ1-1 genes on either side, the full variable domain is DVKVTQSSRYLVKRTGEKVFLECVQDMDHENMFWYRQDPGLGLRLIYFSYDVKMKEKGDIPEGYSVSREKKERFSLILESASTNQTSMYLCASSLQQNTEAFFGQGTRLTVV.